This TCR beta chain is drawn from a study of T cells in Graves' hyperthyroidism and ophthalmopathy. Study-wide findings and caveats: In validation, the model predicted ophthalmopathy. These predictions came a median roughly 6.5 months before onset.

Amplified TCR beta CDR3 regions came from RNA transcripts. A first-round RT-PCR of the TCR CDR3 used the HTBI primer set. Each CDR3 protein is one row after TCRdb ran MiXCR on the multiplex PCR reads. The sample shows about 500,000 distinct CDR3 sequences, roughly an eighth of them seen only once. This clonotype has ten or more counts. Its antigen is still unknown. Germline values: CDR1 GTSNPN, CDR2 SVGIG (reference sequence). V was pared by 5 bases and J by 3 bases, with 13 bases between. This CDR3 has 13 residues. Graves' hyperthyroidism is called stable when ophthalmopathy does not progress within 18 months.

Sequencing was performed on blood. This rearrangement joins TRBV30 to TRBJ2-5; D gene ambiguous. The source is a woman aged 18 to 35 with Graves' hyperthyroidism. This CDR3 is CAWDPGREETQYF. The CDR3 DNA follows: TGTGCCTGGGACCCTGGACGGGAAGAGACCCAGTACTTC.